This TCR beta chain comes out of a study of response to subunit inactivated influenza vaccine. CDR1 KGHSH and CDR2 LQKENI come from the germline V gene. With 1 base removed from V and 6 bases from J, the gap between germline ends came to 9 bases. The CDR3 has 13 amino acids. From the RT-PCR reads, TCRdb called clonotypes with MiXCR, one entry per CDR3 protein. Among 200,000 to 250,000 distinct CDR3 sequences listed, 9% to 15% were seen once. The specimen comprised non-naive T cells sorted from PBMCs, sampled less than 15 days before vaccination. The TCR sequence derives from a man aged 45-65 years who received an inactivated influenza vaccine. The chain couples TRBV18 to TRBJ1-1, with D perhaps TRBD1 (5 bases). The CDR3 nucleotides read TGTGCCAGCTCACCACAACAGGCCTCTGAAGCTTTCTTT. It translates to CASSPQQASEAFF.